These 32 T cell receptor beta chains share one sample of origin, sequenced in a study of blood T cell repertoires in COVID-19 (dated by TCRdb to about 2020). The method was the immunoSEQ multiplex PCR assay. TCRdb's version of the immuneACCESS table is confined to in-frame rearrangements and falls short of the full clone set. An unresolved V gene accounts for under half of the shortfall where checked; the remainder is of unknown origin. The sample has about 120,000 clones on record, about 83% of them singletons. The ten largest clones add up to around 2.1% of the sample. Sequences were obtained from peripheral blood. Receptors originate from a woman aged 45-60 years with acute or convalescent COVID-19.

The chain carries TRBV30 and TRBJ1-2, with no clear D. The V gene's germline CDR1 is GTSNPN and CDR2 SVGIG (reference sequence). Trimming took off 0 bases at V and 4 bases at J, with 9 bases between the two ends. The CDR3 has 13 residues. The CDR3 here is CAWSVLYSYGYTF. The CDR3 nucleotides read TGTGCCTGGAGTGTTCTCTACAGCTATGGCTACACCTTC.

This chain connects TRBV30 to TRBJ1-4; unclear D gene. Trimming removed 2 bases at V and 0 bases at J, with 7 bases between. CDR1 and CDR2 (germline): GTSNPN, SVGIG (reference sequence). CDR3 size: 14 residues. CDR3 DNA: TGTGCCTGGAGTTTCTCAGCAACTAATGAAAAACTGTTTTTT. As protein: CAWSFSATNEKLFF.

The CDR3 region has the DNA TGTGCCACCCAGGGACAGCAACCCTACGAGCAGTACTTC. It codes for CATQGQQPYEQYF. The chain carries TRBV19 and TRBJ2-7, with 7 bases fitting TRBD1. J was trimmed by 2 bases and V by 10 bases; bases with no gene match: 8. CDR1 and CDR2 (germline): LNHDA, SQIVND (reference sequence). The CDR3 spans 13 residues.

This clone occurred once. The chain employs TRBV7-2 and TRBJ2-7, with D possibly TRBD2 on 7 matching bases. The CDR3 extends over 14 amino acids. The V end lost 7 bases, the J end lost 6 bases, and 19 bases lay between the germline ends. The V gene's germline CDR1 is SGHTA and CDR2 FQGNSA. CDR3: CASNEGGLGREQYF. CDR3 bases: TGTGCCAGCAACGAGGGGGGGCTGGGTCGCGAGCAGTACTTC.

This clone was recorded a few times. This rearrangement joins TRBV24-1 to TRBJ2-5, with a tentative D call TRBD2 (5 bases). V shed 3 bases and J shed 2 bases, with 12 bases lying between them. Germline V gives CDR1 KGHDR, CDR2 SFDVKD. The CDR3 has 15 residues. The CDR3 region is CATSDPAAVQETQYF. In DNA form, the CDR3 reads TGTGCCACCAGTGATCCAGCGGCGGTTCAAGAGACCCAGTACTTC.

The genes are TRBV9 and TRBJ1-2; D gene unclear. The CDR3 runs to 14 residues. Germline-derived CDR1 and CDR2 are SGDLS and YYNGEE. The V and J ends lost 2 bases and 8 bases respectively, with 16 bases between them. The CDR3 is CASSVSEGGGGYTF. The CDR3 DNA reads TGTGCCAGCAGCGTGTCAGAGGGAGGTGGGGGCTACACCTTC.

The chain recombines TRBV18 with TRBJ2-3; D may be TRBD1 (5 bases). V lost 4 bases, J lost 1 base, and 12 bases lay in between. CDR1 and CDR2 from the germline V gene are KGHSH and LQKENI. The CDR3 extends over 15 amino acids. CDR3 sequence (DNA): TGTGCCAGCTCACAAAACTTAGGGGGCACAGATACGCAGTATTTT. Amino acid sequence: CASSQNLGGTDTQYF. Looking up the rest from reference TRBV18 and TRBJ2-3 gives the full variable domain: NAGVMQNPRHLVRRRGQEARLRCSPMKGHSHVYWYRQLPEEGLKFMVYLQKENIIDESGMPKERFSAEFPKEGPSILRIQQVVRGDSAAYFCASSQNLGGTDTQYFGPGTRLTVL.

The chain couples TRBV21-1 to TRBJ1-4; TRBD1 is taken as the D call from the table, unchecked against the DNA. TRBV21-1 is termed a pseudogene. There are 18 residues in the CDR3. CDR3 region: CASSNPSLRGRANEKLFF. DNA for the CDR3: TGTGCCAGCAGCAACCCTAGCCTCAGGGGGCGCGCTAATGAAAAACTGTTTTTT.

A single count supports this clone. V usage is TRBV19 and J usage is TRBJ1-1; 9 positions agree with TRBD1. V trimming: 5 bases; J trimming: 1 base; junction bases outside the gene matches: 5. Per the germline V gene, CDR1 is LNHDA and CDR2 is SQIVND (reference sequence). This CDR3 is built from 15 residues. In DNA, the CDR3 is TGTGCCAGTAGTCGCCGGGACAGGGAGAACACTGAAGCTTTCTTT. Encoded protein: CASSRRDRENTEAFF. The variable domain in full, completed from reference TRBV19 and TRBJ1-1, reads DGGITQSPKYLFRKEGQNVTLSCEQNLNHDAMYWYRQDPGQGLRLIYYSQIVNDFQKGDIAEGYSVSREKKESFPLTVTSAQKNPTAFYLCASSRRDRENTEAFFGQGTRLTVV.

The V call is TRBV12-3 or TRBV12-4, the J call TRBJ1-4; D gene ambiguous. Trimming took 4 bases from V and 16 from J, leaving 16 bases between them. The CDR3 contains 12 residues. The CDR3 spells CASSYAEGHRFF. CDR3 DNA: TGTGCCAGCAGTTACGCGGAGGGCCATCGGTTTTTT.

The chain is built from TRBV2 and TRBJ2-3; 7 bases align to TRBD2. V lost 7 bases to trimming and J lost 0 bases; unmatched junction nucleotides: 7. Germline assignment: CDR1 SNHLY and CDR2 FYNNEI. The length of the CDR3 is 15 residues. CDR3 sequence (DNA): TGTGCCAGCATAAGGGAGGGGACTAGCACAGATACGCAGTATTTT. This codes for CASIREGTSTDTQYF.

The rearrangement joins TRBV6-5 to TRBJ1-2; D is uncertain. Per germline, CDR1 MNHEY and CDR2 SVGAGI. This CDR3 comprises 15 residues. Trimming removed 5 bases from V and 4 bases from J, with 17 bases in between. CDR3 protein: CASSTPDKATYGYTF. DNA for the CDR3: TGTGCCAGCAGTACCCCTGACAAGGCCACCTATGGCTACACCTTC.

This clone was found a few times. This chain links TRBV7-3 with TRBJ1-6; D gene ambiguous. V dropped 5 bases and J dropped 10 bases, with 12 bases sitting between them. This CDR3 spans 13 amino acids. Germline V gives CDR1 SGHTA, CDR2 FQGTGA. The CDR3 DNA is TGTGCCAGCAGCCCCCTGGCAGGCTCACCCCTCCACTTT. Its protein product is CASSPLAGSPLHF.

The chain combines TRBV5-1 with TRBJ1-1, with 7 positions matching TRBD1. The V and J ends lost 5 bases and 7 bases, in that order; junction bases with no gene match: 11. The CDR3 contains 14 residues. Germline CDR1 is SGHRS and CDR2 is YFSETQ. CDR3 sequence reads: CASRPPTGKDEAFF. Written as DNA, the CDR3 is TGCGCCAGCAGGCCCCCGACAGGGAAAGATGAAGCTTTCTTT.

The chain is built from TRBV30 and TRBJ1-4; tentatively, D is TRBD1 (6 bases). The CDR3 sequence is 12 residues long. V lost 0 bases to trimming and J lost 7 bases, with 6 bases between them. Germline CDR1 and CDR2: GTSNPN and SVGIG (reference sequence). The CDR3 sequence: CAWSVQGEKLFF. The CDR3 DNA is TGTGCCTGGAGTGTACAGGGTGAAAAACTGTTTTTT.

The J gene is TRBJ1-4, the V gene TRBV7-9; 9 bases map to TRBD1. With 5 bases clipped from V and 3 bases from J, the junction kept 4 bases outside the gene matches. Germline CDR1 SEHNR, CDR2 FQNEAQ (reference sequence). This CDR3 comprises 15 residues. The chain's CDR3 is CASSLRQGANEKLFF. The CDR3 DNA is TGTGCCAGCAGCCTTCGACAGGGGGCTAATGAAAAACTGTTTTTT. The variable domain in full, with the rest retrieved from reference TRBV7-9 and TRBJ1-4, is DTGVSQNPRHKITKRGQNVTFRCDPISEHNRLYWYRQTLGQGPEFLTYFQNEAQLEKSRLLSDRFSAERPKGSFSTLEIQRTEQGDSAMYLCASSLRQGANEKLFFGSGTQLSVL.

The chain combines TRBV6-2 or TRBV6-3 with TRBJ2-7; TRBD2 aligns across 13 bases. The CDR3 spans 15 residues. Germline lookup yields CDR1 MNHEY and CDR2 SVGEGT. V dropped 4 bases and J dropped 7; count of bases not matched to a gene: 7. This CDR3 reads CASSSGGLAGREQYF. CDR3 nucleotides: TGTGCCAGCAGTTCCGGGGGACTAGCGGGGCGGGAGCAGTACTTC.

V usage is TRBV3-1 (or the pseudogene TRBV3-2) and J usage is TRBJ2-7, with 7 positions matching TRBD1. With V trimmed by 3 bases and J by 2 bases, 4 bases remained unmatched. The CDR3 extends over 14 amino acids. Germline V gene lookup returns CDR1 LGHDT and CDR2 YNNKEL (reference sequence). CDR3 sequence (DNA): TGTGCCAGCAGCCAGAGACAGGGAACCTACGAGCAGTACTTC. This codes for CASSQRQGTYEQYF.

This chain links TRBV24-1 with TRBJ2-3; 7 nucleotides align to TRBD2. CDR1 is KGHDR and CDR2 is SFDVKD in the germline V gene. V lost 2 bases to trimming and J lost 2 bases; unmatched junction nucleotides: 3. This CDR3 comprises 15 residues. The CDR3 DNA follows: TGTGCCACCAGTGATTCGGCGGGGGTCACAGATACGCAGTATTTT. It is translated as CATSDSAGVTDTQYF.

The chain couples TRBV2 to TRBJ1-2; 9 bases are shared with TRBD1. This CDR3 has 12 residues. Trimming took 9 bases from V and 8 from J; bases not matched to a gene: 7. CDR1 and CDR2 from the germline V gene are SNHLY and FYNNEI. The CDR3, as DNA: TGTGCCAGTTTCTGGGACAGGGAAGGCTACACCTTC. It translates to CASFWDREGYTF.

The chain carries TRBV29-1 and TRBJ2-7, with D possibly matching TRBD1 (6 bases). Looked up from germline, CDR1 is SQVTM and CDR2 is ANQGSEA. Trimming left V 6 bases short and J 1 base short, with 13 bases between. This CDR3 comprises 13 residues. CDR3 bases: TGCAGCGTGGGGGCCTCCGGGTCCTACGAGCAGTACTTC. Encoded protein: CSVGASGSYEQYF.

This clone was counted once. The chain has TRBV7-8 and TRBJ2-2; 8 positions agree with TRBD1. Trimming removed 1 base from V and 5 bases from J; junction bases left unmatched: 15. This CDR3 has 19 amino acids. Germline V CDR1 and CDR2: SGHVS, FQNEAQ. CDR3 protein: CASSLDSLQGGLRTGELFF. CDR3 in DNA: TGTGCCAGCAGCTTAGACTCCTTACAGGGGGGCTTGAGGACCGGGGAGCTGTTTTTT.

The V gene is TRBV10-3, the J gene TRBJ2-3, with TRBD2 identical over 11 bases. V dropped 3 bases and J dropped 10; count of bases not matched to a gene: 9. Per the germline V gene, CDR1 is ENHRY and CDR2 is SYGVKD. CDR3 size: 15 residues. CDR3 DNA sequence: TGTGCCATCAGTGACGGGACTAGCGGTTCTCCCCCGCAGTATTTT. Encoded protein: CAISDGTSGSPPQYF.

The V gene is TRBV5-1, the J gene TRBJ2-1, with D possibly TRBD2 on 6 matching bases. Per the germline V gene, CDR1 is SGHRS and CDR2 is YFSETQ. The CDR3 is made up of 14 amino acids. The ends were cut back, 3 bases at V and 9 bases at J, with 16 bases in the middle. The CDR3 loop reads CASSWGLGAGEQFF. The DNA of the CDR3 is TGCGCCAGCAGCTGGGGACTCGGGGCGGGTGAGCAGTTCTTC. Together with reference TRBV5-1 and TRBJ2-1, the CDR3 gives the full variable domain: KAGVTQTPRYLIKTRGQQVTLSCSPISGHRSVSWYQQTPGQGLQFLFEYFSETQRNKGNFPGRFSGRQFSNSRSEMNVSTLELGDSALYLCASSWGLGAGEQFFGPGTRLTVL.

The chain couples TRBV27 to TRBJ2-3; D not resolved. V dropped 3 bases and J dropped 2 bases, with 9 bases sitting between them. This CDR3 spans 14 amino acids. Germline-derived CDR1 and CDR2 are MNHEY and SMNVEV (reference sequence). The CDR3 DNA reads TGTGCCAGCAGTTTGAGTCCAACCACAGATACGCAGTATTTT. Amino acid sequence: CASSLSPTTDTQYF.

In DNA, the CDR3 is TGTGCCAGCAGCCCAGGGGGTCTTTCCTACGAGCAGTACTTC. Protein: CASSPGGLSYEQYF. This chain links TRBV3-1 (or the pseudogene TRBV3-2) with TRBJ2-7; the match to TRBD1 covers 7 bases. The germline gives CDR1 LGHDT, CDR2 YNNKEL (reference sequence). The length of the CDR3 is 14 residues. The ends lost 4 bases at V and 1 base at J; junction bases unmatched: 4.

The V gene is TRBV6-4, the J gene TRBJ1-2; possible D gene TRBD1, 6 bases. The CDR3 has 15 residues. Trimming took off 6 bases at V and 4 bases at J, with 18 bases between the two ends. Germline V CDR1 and CDR2: MRHNA, SNTAGT. CDR3 sequence: CASRLTRTALYGYTF. Written as DNA, the CDR3 is TGTGCCAGCAGGTTAACTCGGACAGCCCTCTATGGCTACACCTTC.

This rearrangement joins TRBV6-6 to TRBJ1-6; the match to TRBD1 covers 9 bases. Trimming took 6 bases from V and 6 from J; bases not matched to a gene: 3. The germline gives CDR1 MNHNY, CDR2 SVGAGI (reference sequence). This CDR3 has 14 residues. CDR3 nucleotide sequence: TGTGCCAGCAGGGACAGGGGCCCTAATTCACCCCTCCACTTT. It encodes CASRDRGPNSPLHF.

For the CDR3, the DNA is TGCGCCAGCAGCCCACGACAGCCGTCCTACAATGAGCAGTTCTTC. This sequence encodes CASSPRQPSYNEQFF. The chain links TRBV5-1 to TRBJ2-1; TRBD1 might be the D (5 bases). V was pared by 4 bases and J by 1 base, with 12 bases between. The CDR3 length is 15 residues. The germline gives CDR1 SGHRS, CDR2 YFSETQ.

This clone was seen only once. V usage is TRBV5-5 and J usage is TRBJ2-3; TRBD2 is a possible D gene (5 bases). Germline V lookup: CDR1 SGHKS, CDR2 YYEKEE (reference sequence). V shed 3 bases and J shed 6 bases, with 17 bases lying between them. This CDR3 is built from 15 residues. CDR3 coding DNA: TGTGCCAGCAGCTGGCGGACGGGATACGGTGATACGCAGTATTTT. Amino acids: CASSWRTGYGDTQYF.

V usage is TRBV5-4 and J usage is TRBJ2-7; 8 nucleotides line up with TRBD2. The germline gives CDR1 SGHNT, CDR2 YYREEE (reference sequence). The CDR3 spans 15 residues. After removal of 3 bases from V and 4 bases from J, the junction contained 9 bases not matched to a gene. The CDR3 sequence is CASSSSGGGRYEQYF. Written as DNA, the CDR3 is TGTGCCAGCAGCTCCTCTGGCGGGGGGCGGTACGAGCAGTACTTC.

This clone was observed a few times. The rearrangement uses TRBV28 and TRBJ1-1, with D possibly TRBD1 on 5 matching bases. The CDR3 length is 14 residues. In germline, CDR1 is MDHEN, CDR2 SYDVKM. V lost 2 bases and J 3 bases, leaving 10 bases between the germline ends. DNA of the CDR3: TGTGCCAGCAGTTTAGGTTGGGGGGACACTGAAGCTTTCTTT. It specifies CASSLGWGDTEAFF. Full variable domain (rest looked up from reference TRBV28 and TRBJ1-1): DVKVTQSSRYLVKRTGEKVFLECVQDMDHENMFWYRQDPGLGLRLIYFSYDVKMKEKGDIPEGYSVSREKKERFSLILESASTNQTSMYLCASSLGWGDTEAFFGQGTRLTVV.